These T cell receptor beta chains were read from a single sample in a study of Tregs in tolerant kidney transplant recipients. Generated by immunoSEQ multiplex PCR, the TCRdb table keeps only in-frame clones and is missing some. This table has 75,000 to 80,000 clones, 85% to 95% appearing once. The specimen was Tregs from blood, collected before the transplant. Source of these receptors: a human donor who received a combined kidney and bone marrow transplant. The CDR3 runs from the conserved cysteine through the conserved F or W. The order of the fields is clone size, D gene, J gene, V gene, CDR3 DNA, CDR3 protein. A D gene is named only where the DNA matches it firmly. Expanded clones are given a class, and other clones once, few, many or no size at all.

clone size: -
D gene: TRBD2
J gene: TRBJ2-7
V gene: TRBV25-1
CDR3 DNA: TGTGCCAGCAGTGAGGGGGGGTCCTACGAGCAGTACTTC
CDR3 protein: CASSEGGSYEQYF

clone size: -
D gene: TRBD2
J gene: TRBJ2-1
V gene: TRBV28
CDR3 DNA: TGTGCCAGTTCGGAGGAGCTAGCGGGAGGAAATGAGCAGTTCTTC
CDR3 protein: CASSEELAGGNEQFF

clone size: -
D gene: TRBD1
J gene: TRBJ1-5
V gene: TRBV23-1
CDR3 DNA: TGCGCCAGCAGTCAATCGCCGAGACAGGGTCGTAATCAGCCCCAGCATTTT
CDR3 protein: CASSQSPRQGRNQPQHF

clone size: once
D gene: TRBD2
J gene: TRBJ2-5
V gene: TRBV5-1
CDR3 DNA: TGCGCCAGCAGCTTGAGACTAGCGGGAGCAGGTCGAGAGACCCAGTACTTC
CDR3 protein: CASSLRLAGAGRETQYF

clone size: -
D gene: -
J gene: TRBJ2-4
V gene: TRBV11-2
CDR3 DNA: TGTGCCAGCAGCTCCTTAGTCAGTCTAGCCAAAAACATTCAGTACTTC
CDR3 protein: CASSSLVSLAKNIQYF

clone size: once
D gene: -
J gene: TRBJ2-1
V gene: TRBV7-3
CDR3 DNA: TGTGCCAGCAGCTTAAAAACCCGGGACTCCCAAATCAATGAGCAGTTCTTC
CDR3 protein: CASSLKTRDSQINEQFF

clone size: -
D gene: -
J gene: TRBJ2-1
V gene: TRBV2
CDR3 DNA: TGTGCCAGCAAGCTTCTCAGCTCCTACAATGAGCAGTTCTTC
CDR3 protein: CASKLLSSYNEQFF

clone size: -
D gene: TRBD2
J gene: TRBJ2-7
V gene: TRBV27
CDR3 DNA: TGTGCCAGCACCCCCTCGGGTGCGGGAGCCTACGAGCAGTACTTC
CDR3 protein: CASTPSGAGAYEQYF

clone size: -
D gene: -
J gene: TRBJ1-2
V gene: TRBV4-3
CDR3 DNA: TGCGCCAGCAGCAGCGGGGACTTTACTAACTATGGCTACACCTTC
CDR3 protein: CASSSGDFTNYGYTF

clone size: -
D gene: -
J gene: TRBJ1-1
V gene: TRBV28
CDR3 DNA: TGTGCCGGCCAGACGGGGGGGGACGCTGAAGCTTTCTTT
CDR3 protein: CAGQTGGDAEAFF

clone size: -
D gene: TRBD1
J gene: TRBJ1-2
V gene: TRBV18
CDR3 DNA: TGTGCCAGCTCACCGGGACAGCTGCCTTATGGCTACACCTTC
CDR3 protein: CASSPGQLPYGYTF

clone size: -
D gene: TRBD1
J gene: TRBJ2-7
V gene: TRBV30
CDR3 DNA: TGTGCCTGGAGTGCAGGCGGGACAGGTTCCTACGAGCAGTACTTC
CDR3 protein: CAWSAGGTGSYEQYF

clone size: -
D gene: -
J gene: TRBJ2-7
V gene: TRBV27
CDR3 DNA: TGTGCCAGCAGTTTACTTGGAGAGCAGTACTTC
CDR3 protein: CASSLLGEQYF

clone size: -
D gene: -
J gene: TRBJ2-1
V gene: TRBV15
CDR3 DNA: TGTGCCACCAGTCCCCCTTCCGAGGGAGGTGAGCAGTTCTTC
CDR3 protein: CATSPPSEGGEQFF

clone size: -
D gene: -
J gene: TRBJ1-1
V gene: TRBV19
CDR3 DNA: TGTGCCAGTAAAGGGGATCAAAACACTGAAGCTTTCTTT
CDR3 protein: CASKGDQNTEAFF

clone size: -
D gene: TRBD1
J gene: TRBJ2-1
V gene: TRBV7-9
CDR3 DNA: TGTGCCAGCAGCACCAGGGGGTACAATGAGCAGTTCTTC
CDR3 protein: CASSTRGYNEQFF

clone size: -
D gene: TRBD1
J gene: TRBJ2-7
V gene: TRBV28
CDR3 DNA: TGTGCCAGCAGCCAAACCGGACAGGGGTCCTACGAGCAGTACTTC
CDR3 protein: CASSQTGQGSYEQYF

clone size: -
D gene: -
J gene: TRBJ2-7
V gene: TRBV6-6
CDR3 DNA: TGTGCCAGCAGGAACGACGGGGGCGCGTCCTACGAGCAGTACTTC
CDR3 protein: CASRNDGGASYEQYF

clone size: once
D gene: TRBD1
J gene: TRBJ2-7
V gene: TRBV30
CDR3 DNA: TGTGCCTGGAGTGTACGGGCAGGGGGCTCCTACGAGCAGTACTTC
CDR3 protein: CAWSVRAGGSYEQYF

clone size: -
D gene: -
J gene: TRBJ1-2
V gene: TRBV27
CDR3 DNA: TGTGCCAGCAGTTTTGCAGGGACCTATGGCTACACCTTC
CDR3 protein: CASSFAGTYGYTF

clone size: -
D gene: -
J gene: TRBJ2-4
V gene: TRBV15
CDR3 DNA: TGTGCCACCAGCAGAGATCGGGGTGGAACCAAAAACATTCAGTACTTC
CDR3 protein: CATSRDRGGTKNIQYF

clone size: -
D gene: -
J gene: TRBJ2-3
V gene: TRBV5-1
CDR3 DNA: TGCGCCAGCAGCTTGGCGATTAGCGCTAGCACAGATACGCAGTATTTT
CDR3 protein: CASSLAISASTDTQYF

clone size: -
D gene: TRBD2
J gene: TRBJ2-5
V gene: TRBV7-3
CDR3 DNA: TGTGCCAGCAGCAAGAGCGGGAGAGGAGGAGAGACCCAGTACTTC
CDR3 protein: CASSKSGRGGETQYF

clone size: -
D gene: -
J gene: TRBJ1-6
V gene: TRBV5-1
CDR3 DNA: TGCGCCAGCCGGGACATCGAGAATTCACCCCTCCACTTT
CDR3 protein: CASRDIENSPLHF

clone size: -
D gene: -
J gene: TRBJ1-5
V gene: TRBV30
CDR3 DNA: TGTGCCTGGAGCACGACAGATGGTCAGCCCCAGCATTTT
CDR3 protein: CAWSTTDGQPQHF